These T cell receptor beta chains were read from a single sample in a study of cytomegalovirus exposure and HLA in healthy donors. Only in-frame clones appear in the TCRdb table, and some are missing; sequencing was by immunoSEQ multiplex PCR. The sample records 140,000 to 150,000 clones, around 90% being singletons. The specimen was PBMCs. All receptors come from a middle-aged woman in good health and CMV-seronegative. CDR3s include the opening cysteine and the closing phenylalanine or tryptophan. D genes are given only for firm matches. The size entry is marked missing in some rows and otherwise reads once, few, many or a size class.

v_call: TRBV6-1; j_call: TRBJ2-7; d_call: TRBD1; clone_size: .; cdr3_length: 13; cdr3_aa: CASEKQGASEQYF; cdr3_nt: TGTGCCAGCGAGAAACAGGGGGCGAGCGAGCAGTACTTC
v_call: TRBV11-3; j_call: TRBJ1-1; d_call: .; clone_size: .; cdr3_length: 13; cdr3_aa: CASSFIRNTEAFF; cdr3_nt: TGTGCCAGCAGTTTTATTAGGAACACTGAAGCTTTCTTT
v_call: TRBV30; j_call: TRBJ1-6; d_call: TRBD1; clone_size: .; cdr3_length: 14; cdr3_aa: CAWSVSGQVPPLHF; cdr3_nt: TGTGCCTGGAGTGTGTCAGGACAGGTTCCACCCCTCCACTTT
v_call: TRBV5-5; j_call: TRBJ2-1; d_call: .; clone_size: .; cdr3_length: 17; cdr3_aa: CASSFYWGVSGVNEQFF; cdr3_nt: TGTGCCAGCAGCTTTTATTGGGGAGTTAGCGGTGTCAATGAGCAGTTCTTC
v_call: TRBV7-9; j_call: TRBJ1-3; d_call: TRBD1; clone_size: .; cdr3_length: 15; cdr3_aa: CASSRGQAAGNTIYF; cdr3_nt: TGTGCCAGCAGTCGCGGACAGGCAGCTGGAAACACCATATATTTT
v_call: TRBV5-1; j_call: TRBJ2-2; d_call: .; clone_size: few; cdr3_length: 17; cdr3_aa: CASSLDFVTKNTGELFF; cdr3_nt: TGCGCCAGCAGCTTGGATTTTGTGACTAAAAACACCGGGGAGCTGTTTTTT
v_call: TRBV27; j_call: TRBJ2-7; d_call: TRBD1; clone_size: .; cdr3_length: 14; cdr3_aa: CASTPVDRAYEQYF; cdr3_nt: TGTGCCAGCACTCCAGTGGACAGGGCCTACGAGCAGTACTTC
v_call: TRBV6-1; j_call: TRBJ2-2; d_call: TRBD1; clone_size: .; cdr3_length: 13; cdr3_aa: CASATGVGGELFF; cdr3_nt: TGTGCCAGCGCGACAGGGGTTGGCGGGGAGCTGTTTTTT
v_call: TRBV18; j_call: TRBJ2-1; d_call: .; clone_size: few; cdr3_length: 12; cdr3_aa: CASSVYGGEQFF; cdr3_nt: TGTGCCAGCTCAGTGTATGGGGGGGAGCAGTTCTTC
v_call: TRBV7-9; j_call: TRBJ2-2; d_call: .; clone_size: .; cdr3_length: 14; cdr3_aa: CSSSLTAYTGELFF; cdr3_nt: TGTTCCAGCAGCCTGACAGCTTACACCGGGGAGCTGTTTTTT
v_call: TRBV6-5; j_call: TRBJ1-5; d_call: .; clone_size: .; cdr3_length: 15; cdr3_aa: CASSPSATRGQPQHF; cdr3_nt: TGTGCCAGCAGCCCTTCCGCTACAAGGGGTCAGCCCCAGCATTTT
v_call: TRBV6-5; j_call: TRBJ1-1; d_call: .; clone_size: few; cdr3_length: 12; cdr3_aa: CASSPGDTEAFF; cdr3_nt: TGTGCCAGCAGCCCCGGAGACACTGAAGCTTTCTTT
v_call: TRBV5-1; j_call: TRBJ2-2; d_call: .; clone_size: .; cdr3_length: 13; cdr3_aa: CASSPVDTGELFF; cdr3_nt: TGTGCCAGCAGCCCCGTAGATACCGGGGAGCTGTTTTTT
v_call: TRBV28; j_call: TRBJ2-1; d_call: TRBD1; clone_size: .; cdr3_length: 12; cdr3_aa: CASSGQGDEQFF; cdr3_nt: TGTGCCAGCAGTGGCCAGGGGGACGAGCAGTTCTTC
v_call: TRBV20-1; j_call: TRBJ2-3; d_call: TRBD2; clone_size: .; cdr3_length: 11; cdr3_aa: CSRRGADTQYF; cdr3_nt: TGCAGCCGGCGGGGGGCAGATACGCAGTATTTT
v_call: TRBV6-1; j_call: TRBJ1-4; d_call: TRBD1; clone_size: .; cdr3_length: 11; cdr3_aa: CASRLTGHLFF; cdr3_nt: TGTGCCAGCAGGCTGACAGGGCACTTGTTTTTT
v_call: TRBV5-1; j_call: TRBJ2-3; d_call: TRBD2; clone_size: .; cdr3_length: 16; cdr3_aa: CASSSSGRGATDTQYF; cdr3_nt: TGCGCCAGCAGCTCCAGCGGGAGGGGGGCCACAGATACGCAGTATTTT
v_call: TRBV27; j_call: TRBJ1-3; d_call: TRBD1; clone_size: .; cdr3_length: 14; cdr3_aa: CAKKQGSSGNTIYF; cdr3_nt: TGTGCCAAGAAACAGGGGAGCTCTGGAAACACCATATATTTT
v_call: TRBV7-2; j_call: TRBJ2-7; d_call: .; clone_size: .; cdr3_length: 16; cdr3_aa: CASSLALVNFGSEQYF; cdr3_nt: TGTGCCAGCAGCTTAGCGCTGGTCAACTTTGGGAGCGAGCAGTACTTC
v_call: TRBV5-1; j_call: TRBJ2-3; d_call: TRBD2; clone_size: .; cdr3_length: 16; cdr3_aa: CASSLRLAGGGNTQYF; cdr3_nt: TGCGCCAGCAGCTTACGACTAGCGGGAGGTGGAAATACGCAGTATTTT
v_call: TRBV4-1; j_call: TRBJ2-7; d_call: TRBD2; clone_size: once; cdr3_length: 17; cdr3_aa: CASSHHRLAVSSYEQYF; cdr3_nt: TGCGCCAGCAGCCACCACCGACTAGCGGTTTCCTCCTACGAGCAGTACTTC
v_call: TRBV4-1; j_call: TRBJ1-2; d_call: .; clone_size: .; cdr3_length: 14; cdr3_aa: CASSQEEGEYGYTF; cdr3_nt: TGCGCCAGCAGCCAAGAAGAGGGGGAATATGGCTACACCTTC
v_call: TRBV6-6; j_call: TRBJ2-5; d_call: .; clone_size: .; cdr3_length: 16; cdr3_aa: CASSYSMAGPIETQYF; cdr3_nt: TGTGCCAGCAGTTACTCGATGGCGGGGCCTATAGAGACCCAGTACTTC
v_call: TRBV2; j_call: TRBJ2-7; d_call: .; clone_size: .; cdr3_length: 15; cdr3_aa: CASSEPGGVVYEQYF; cdr3_nt: TGTGCCAGCAGTGAACCAGGAGGAGTAGTCTACGAGCAGTACTTC
v_call: TRBV5-1; j_call: TRBJ1-4; d_call: .; clone_size: once; cdr3_length: 13; cdr3_aa: CASRQSTNEKLFF; cdr3_nt: TGCGCCAGCAGACAGTCAACTAATGAAAAACTGTTTTTT
v_call: TRBV7-6; j_call: TRBJ1-6; d_call: .; clone_size: .; cdr3_length: 15; cdr3_aa: CASSLTSSYNSPLHF; cdr3_nt: TGTGCCAGCAGCTTAACTAGCTCCTATAATTCACCCCTCCACTTT
v_call: TRBV6-1; j_call: TRBJ1-3; d_call: .; clone_size: .; cdr3_length: 16; cdr3_aa: CASSEALGGTGNTIYF; cdr3_nt: TGTGCCAGCAGTGAAGCGCTGGGGGGGACTGGAAACACCATATATTTT
v_call: TRBV20-1; j_call: TRBJ2-3; d_call: .; clone_size: few; cdr3_length: 11; cdr3_aa: CSAGAGDTQYF; cdr3_nt: TGCAGTGCTGGGGCTGGGGATACGCAGTATTTT
v_call: TRBV7-9; j_call: TRBJ2-7; d_call: .; clone_size: once; cdr3_length: 15; cdr3_aa: CASSPEGSSAYEQYF; cdr3_nt: TGTGCCAGCAGCCCAGAGGGTAGTTCGGCCTACGAGCAGTACTTC
v_call: TRBV4-1; j_call: TRBJ2-7; d_call: .; clone_size: .; cdr3_length: 16; cdr3_aa: CASAAVWGQASHEQYF; cdr3_nt: TGCGCCAGCGCTGCCGTGTGGGGACAAGCCTCCCACGAGCAGTACTTC
v_call: TRBV5-1; j_call: TRBJ1-5; d_call: .; clone_size: .; cdr3_length: 14; cdr3_aa: CASSLSGTDQPQHF; cdr3_nt: TGCGCCAGCAGCTTATCGGGTACCGATCAGCCCCAGCATTTT
v_call: TRBV7-9; j_call: TRBJ2-7; d_call: TRBD1; clone_size: .; cdr3_length: 14; cdr3_aa: CASSVGQATYEQYF; cdr3_nt: TGTGCCAGCAGCGTAGGACAGGCAACCTACGAGCAGTACTTC
v_call: TRBV18; j_call: TRBJ2-2; d_call: .; clone_size: .; cdr3_length: 15; cdr3_aa: CASSPGASVSGELFF; cdr3_nt: TGTGCCAGCTCACCTGGGGCTAGCGTTTCGGGGGAGCTGTTTTTT
v_call: TRBV18; j_call: TRBJ2-7; d_call: TRBD1; clone_size: .; cdr3_length: 14; cdr3_aa: CASSPGTGTFEQYF; cdr3_nt: TGTGCCAGCTCGCCCGGGACAGGGACTTTCGAGCAGTACTTC
v_call: TRBV2; j_call: TRBJ1-5; d_call: TRBD1; clone_size: .; cdr3_length: 16; cdr3_aa: CASRERQGLSNQPQHF; cdr3_nt: TGTGCCAGCAGGGAAAGACAGGGTTTGAGCAATCAGCCCCAGCATTTT
v_call: TRBV28; j_call: TRBJ1-4; d_call: TRBD1; clone_size: .; cdr3_length: 12; cdr3_aa: CASRTTGEKLFF; cdr3_nt: TGTGCCAGCAGAACGACAGGGGAAAAACTGTTTTTT
v_call: TRBV2; j_call: TRBJ2-5; d_call: TRBD1; clone_size: .; cdr3_length: 13; cdr3_aa: CASLLNRGETQYF; cdr3_nt: TGTGCCAGCCTACTTAACAGGGGAGAGACCCAGTACTTC
v_call: TRBV4-3; j_call: TRBJ2-3; d_call: .; clone_size: few; cdr3_length: 14; cdr3_aa: CASSQETTRDTQYF; cdr3_nt: TGCGCCAGCAGCCAAGAAACCACTCGGGATACGCAGTATTTT